This T cell receptor (beta chain) was recovered during a study of T-cell reconstitution after alpha-beta-depleted transplantation in children. The study's findings and limits: Recipient T cells and thymic progenitors that survived gave rise to the high TCRbeta diversity observed at day 60 in some patients. Newly produced T cells mostly accounted for T-cell counts and diversity one year post-transplant. Reportedly, only several hundred clones from non-depleted graft cells drove alpha-beta T-cell counts at about two months.

The authors prepared the TCRbeta library with unique molecular identifiers. TCRdb reprocessed the PCR reads with MiXCR, giving one entry per CDR3 protein. The repertoire holds over 150,000 distinct CDR3 sequences, with around 7% as singletons. The CDR3 totals 14 residues. The V end lost 0 bases, the J end lost 2 bases, and 10 bases lay between the germline ends. The germline gives CDR1 DFQATT, CDR2 SNEGSKA (reference sequence). This clonotype was detected many times. Its antigen is undetermined. The rearrangement links TRBV20-1 to TRBJ2-5; no reliable D call. The clonotype originates from a boy aged 2 to 9 with acute lymphoblastic leukemia, due to receive a stem cell transplant. This specimen consisted of PBMCs, obtained before TCRalphabeta/CD19-depleted stem cell transplant. The CDR3 sequence: CSARDGGHQETQYF. Here the CDR3 DNA reads TGCAGTGCTAGAGATGGTGGTCATCAAGAGACCCAGTACTTC.